These 29 T cell receptor beta chains came from one sample sequenced in a study of T cell changes during pregnancy in multiple sclerosis. The protocol was immunoSEQ multiplex PCR, while the TCRdb copy is restricted to in-frame clones and leaves out a portion. The sample comprises some 64,000 clones, approximately 92% of which are singletons, and roughly 2% rests with the top ten. The specimen comprised peripheral blood, sampled in the first trimester of pregnancy. The origin of the receptors is a female donor with multiple sclerosis, enrolled in a pregnancy study.

CDR3 protein: CASNNRGRFNYGYTF. In nucleotides, the CDR3 is TGTGCCAGTAACAACCGAGGGAGGTTTAACTATGGCTACACCTTC. V is TRBV19 and J is TRBJ1-2; D is unresolved. From germline, CDR1 is LNHDA and CDR2 SQIVND (reference sequence). V lost 7 bases, J lost 1 base, and 16 bases lay in between. The length of the CDR3 is 15 residues.

The chain joins TRBV18 to TRBJ2-5; 7 bases are a match to TRBD2. V shed 0 bases and J 3 bases; nucleotides not matched to a gene: 1. The CDR3 consists of 14 residues. CDR1 is KGHSH and CDR2 is LQKENI in the germline V gene. The CDR3: CASSPPAGEETQYF. In DNA form, the CDR3 reads TGTGCCAGCTCACCACCGGCGGGAGAAGAGACCCAGTACTTC.

CDR3 sequence: CASSFTQASYEQYF. The DNA for the CDR3 is TGTGCCAGCAGCTTCACCCAAGCCTCGTACGAGCAGTACTTC. The V and J genes are TRBV7-9 and TRBJ2-7; D unclear. Between the trimmed V and J ends, which lost 3 bases and 4 bases, there was a span of 13 bases. The germline V gene has CDR1 SEHNR and CDR2 FQNEAQ (reference sequence). The length of the CDR3 is 14 residues. The whole variable domain, remainder taken from reference TRBV7-9 and TRBJ2-7, is DTGVSQNPRHKITKRGQNVTFRCDPISEHNRLYWYRQTLGQGPEFLTYFQNEAQLEKSRLLSDRFSAERPKGSFSTLEIQRTEQGDSAMYLCASSFTQASYEQYFGPGTRLTVT.

V usage is TRBV5-1 and J usage is TRBJ2-7; TRBD2 matches at 13 bases. In germline, CDR1 is SGHRS, CDR2 YFSETQ. With V trimmed by 3 bases and J by 1 base, 10 bases remained unmatched. This CDR3 region has 18 residues. CDR3: CASSSAGTSGIHSYEQYF. CDR3 DNA sequence: TGCGCCAGCAGCTCTGCCGGGACTAGCGGGATTCATTCCTACGAGCAGTACTTC.

The rearrangement uses TRBV2 and TRBJ2-3, with D unresolved. CDR3 length: 13 amino acids. The ends were cut back, 2 bases at V and 9 bases at J, with 12 bases in the middle. The germline V gene has CDR1 SNHLY and CDR2 FYNNEI. Written as DNA, the CDR3 is TGTGCCAGCAGTGAACGTGGCCAGTTGACGCAGTATTTT. Protein: CASSERGQLTQYF.

This sequence joins TRBV7-9 and TRBJ1-2; 8 positions match TRBD1. This CDR3 comprises 13 residues. V shed 4 bases, J shed 6 bases, and the junction held 4 bases outside the gene matches. CDR1 and CDR2 (germline): SEHNR, FQNEAQ (reference sequence). The CDR3 sequence is CASSSDRGDGYTF. The DNA for the CDR3 is TGTGCCAGCAGCTCCGACAGGGGCGATGGCTACACCTTC.

J is TRBJ2-7 and V is TRBV6-5; 7 bases line up with TRBD1. The CDR3 spans 13 residues. Germline V gives CDR1 MNHEY, CDR2 SVGAGI. After removal of 5 bases from V and 3 bases from J, the junction contained 4 bases not matched to a gene. CDR3 coding DNA: TGTGCCAGCAGTCAGGGACAGATCTACGAGCAGTACTTC. This gives the protein CASSQGQIYEQYF.

The V and J genes are TRBV6-1 and TRBJ1-3; D unresolved. V was shortened by 6 bases and J by 0 bases, with 9 bases between the two germline ends. This CDR3 is 14 amino acids long. Germline loops: CDR1 MNHNS, CDR2 SASEGT. CDR3 protein: CASSERNSGNTIYF. CDR3 nucleotide sequence: TGTGCCAGCAGCGAGAGGAACTCTGGAAACACCATATATTTT.

The genes are TRBV5-1 and TRBJ2-2; TRBD2 matches at 8 bases. From germline, CDR1 is SGHRS and CDR2 YFSETQ. The CDR3 length is 16 residues. Trimming cost V 1 base and J 0 bases; bases outside gene matches: 2. This chain's CDR3 is CASSLLGLANTGELFF. CDR3 coding DNA: TGCGCCAGCAGCTTGTTGGGACTAGCGAACACCGGGGAGCTGTTTTTT.

The rearrangement uses TRBV5-4 and TRBJ2-5; 8 nucleotides match TRBD2. The J segment lost 5 bases and the V segment lost 0 bases, leaving 9 bases of the junction unmatched. The CDR3 contains 16 residues. Germline V lookup: CDR1 SGHNT, CDR2 YYREEE (reference sequence). CDR3 coding DNA: TGTGCCAGCAGCTTGGATCGGGAGGGCCGGGGGGAGACCCAGTACTTC. This translates into CASSLDREGRGETQYF.

In its sample, this clone was seen once. The V and J genes are TRBV30 and TRBJ2-7; 11 bases are a match to TRBD1. The CDR3 is made up of 14 amino acids. J was trimmed by 0 bases and V by 3 bases; bases with no gene match: 1. Germline CDR1 reads GTSNPN; CDR2 reads SVGIG (reference sequence). This CDR3 reads CAWRDRGPSYEQYF. The CDR3, as DNA: TGTGCCTGGAGGGACAGGGGGCCCTCCTACGAGCAGTACTTC.

The rearrangement links TRBV28 to TRBJ2-7, with TRBD1 matching over 7 bases. CDR3 length: 14 residues. V gave up 2 bases and J gave up 3 bases; unmatched junction bases: 4. CDR1 MDHEN and CDR2 SYDVKM come from the germline V gene. CDR3 amino acids: CASSLTPGGYEQYF. The CDR3, as DNA: TGTGCCAGCAGTTTAACCCCAGGGGGCTACGAGCAGTACTTC.

This clone was seen more than once but under ten times. The chain combines TRBV27 with TRBJ2-3; a possible D gene is TRBD1 (5 bases). Trimming pared 3 bases from V and 2 bases from J, leaving 9 bases between. CDR3 length: 14 residues. Germline loops: CDR1 MNHEY, CDR2 SMNVEV (reference sequence). The CDR3 loop reads CASSLGLFTDTQYF. The CDR3 DNA is TGTGCCAGCAGTTTGGGGCTTTTCACAGATACGCAGTATTTT.

The chain has TRBV6-6 and TRBJ1-5, with D possibly TRBD1 on 5 matching bases. This CDR3 contains 14 residues. Germline V gene data show CDR1 as MNHNY and CDR2 as SVGAGI (reference sequence). The V end was cut by 6 bases, the J end by 1 base, with 10 bases between. This chain's CDR3 is CASSTQGSNQPQHF. The CDR3 nucleotides are TGTGCCAGCAGCACTCAGGGAAGCAATCAGCCCCAGCATTTT.

The chain recombines TRBV30 with TRBJ2-7; perhaps TRBD1 as D (8 bases). Per germline, CDR1 GTSNPN and CDR2 SVGIG (reference sequence). There are 17 residues in the CDR3. The V end was cut by 4 bases, the J end by 6 bases, with 28 bases between. The CDR3 region is CAWTRGGYGTGVREQYF. The CDR3 region has the DNA TGTGCCTGGACCCGCGGGGGATACGGGACAGGAGTCCGCGAGCAGTACTTC.

The chain uses TRBV19 and TRBJ1-4; D is unclear. V was shortened by 10 bases and J by 4 bases, with 13 bases between the two germline ends. CDR3 size: 13 residues. Per the germline V gene, CDR1 is LNHDA and CDR2 is SQIVND (reference sequence). The CDR3 DNA follows: TGTGCCACCCGGCGGCGGGATAATGAAAAACTGTTTTTT. Translation gives CATRRRDNEKLFF.

The CDR3 DNA reads as TGTGCCAGCAGTTACTCGGGACAGGGGGGCCAGCCCCAGCATTTT. This encodes CASSYSGQGGQPQHF. The rearrangement joins TRBV6-7 to TRBJ1-5, with 11 bases fitting TRBD1. TRBV6-7 falls under the ORF class, with uncertain function. The CDR3 totals 15 residues. Trimming removed 0 bases from V and 7 bases from J; junction bases left unmatched: 2.

A single count supports this clone. The V call is TRBV9, the J call TRBJ2-5, with TRBD2 matching 7 bases. The V segment lost 4 bases and the J segment 3 bases; nucleotides outside the gene matches: 9. CDR3 length equals 15 residues. From germline, CDR1 is SGDLS and CDR2 YYNGEE. The CDR3 DNA reads as TGTGCCAGCAGCTTCTACGGCGGGAGAGAAGAGACCCAGTACTTC. This translates into CASSFYGGREETQYF.

This clone has a single count. The V call is TRBV30, the J call TRBJ2-2, with D possibly matching TRBD1 (5 bases). The V end lost 3 bases, the J end lost 2 bases, and 10 bases lay between the germline ends. The CDR3 consists of 14 residues. Germline V gives CDR1 GTSNPN, CDR2 SVGIG (reference sequence). CDR3 nucleotide sequence: TGTGCCTGGAGGCGGCAGGGTAACACCGGGGAGCTGTTTTTT. It yields the protein CAWRRQGNTGELFF.

The chain recombines TRBV5-1 with TRBJ2-1, with TRBD2 matching 15 bases. CDR3 size: 20 residues. Germline V gene lookup returns CDR1 SGHRS and CDR2 YFSETQ. Trimming took 4 bases from V and 6 from J; bases not matched to a gene: 17. As DNA, the CDR3 is TGCGCCAGCAGCGCCGGACTAGCGGGAGGGCTCAGGGTCATGGTCAATGAGCAGTTCTTC. Translating it yields CASSAGLAGGLRVMVNEQFF.

This sequence joins TRBV9 and TRBJ2-3, with D possibly TRBD2 on 6 matching bases. CDR3 length: 15 residues. The V and J ends lost 1 base and 1 base respectively, with 10 bases between them. CDR1 and CDR2 (germline): SGDLS, YYNGEE. The CDR3 DNA follows: TGTGCCAGCAGCGTACAGGGAGGCGGCACAGATACGCAGTATTTT. This sequence encodes CASSVQGGGTDTQYF.

This chain links TRBV7-8 with TRBJ1-1; D remains ambiguous. The V end lost 1 base, the J end lost 1 base, and 10 bases lay between the germline ends. Germline V lookup: CDR1 SGHVS, CDR2 FQNEAQ. The CDR3 runs to 15 residues. In DNA form, the CDR3 reads TGTGCCAGCAGCTTAGGGGCAGGCCCGAACACTGAAGCTTTCTTT. Translation: CASSLGAGPNTEAFF.

The chain links TRBV19 to TRBJ2-2, with D tentatively TRBD1 (6 bases). The length of the CDR3 is 15 residues. Per germline, CDR1 LNHDA and CDR2 SQIVND (reference sequence). V lost 5 bases, J lost 3 bases, and 13 bases lay in between. The CDR3 DNA reads as TGTGCCAGTAGTCAGGACAGAGGCTACACCGGGGAGCTGTTTTTT. Translating it yields CASSQDRGYTGELFF.

This clone was seen once. The J gene is TRBJ2-7, the V gene TRBV4-1, with D uncertain. V shed 5 bases and J shed 5 bases, with 16 bases lying between them. CDR3 length equals 14 residues. Per germline, CDR1 MGHRA and CDR2 YSYEKL. The CDR3 protein is CASSTPEEENEQYF. The DNA for the CDR3 is TGCGCCAGCAGCACCCCAGAGGAAGAAAACGAGCAGTACTTC.

The chain links TRBV11-3 to TRBJ2-1; 7 nucleotides agree with TRBD2. The CDR3 has 13 amino acids. After removal of 2 bases from V and 9 bases from J, the junction contained 4 bases not matched to a gene. CDR1 and CDR2 from the germline V gene are SGHNT and YENEEA. The CDR3 spells CASSLRGGGEQFF. Written as DNA, the CDR3 is TGTGCCAGCAGCTTACGAGGCGGGGGTGAGCAGTTCTTC.

This chain joins TRBV27 and TRBJ2-7; TRBD1 might be the D (5 bases). Germline CDR1 is MNHEY and CDR2 is SMNVEV (reference sequence). This CDR3 comprises 13 residues. Trimming pared 6 bases from V and 3 bases from J, leaving 12 bases between. This CDR3 reads CASREAGNYEQYF. The CDR3 bases are TGTGCCAGCAGGGAAGCAGGGAACTACGAGCAGTACTTC.

The chain links TRBV28 to TRBJ2-7, with D perhaps matching TRBD2 (6 bases). The CDR3 has 15 amino acids. Trimming stripped 3 bases from V and 5 bases from J, with 17 bases between. The germline gives CDR1 MDHEN, CDR2 SYDVKM. CDR3 protein: CASSFRSGTFDEQYF. DNA for the CDR3: TGTGCCAGCAGTTTCAGATCCGGGACTTTCGACGAGCAGTACTTC.

This chain links TRBV2 with TRBJ2-6; 14 nucleotides match TRBD2. V lost 6 bases to trimming and J lost 2 bases; unmatched junction nucleotides: 3. Germline V gives CDR1 SNHLY, CDR2 FYNNEI. The CDR3 sequence is 17 residues long. This CDR3 reads CASRVGLAGAGANVLTF. The CDR3 DNA follows: TGTGCCAGCAGAGTGGGACTAGCGGGAGCTGGGGCCAACGTCCTGACTTTC.

The rearrangement joins TRBV5-1 to TRBJ2-3; D possibly corresponds to TRBD2 (5 bases). Germline loops: CDR1 SGHRS, CDR2 YFSETQ. The CDR3 covers 16 residues. V was clipped by 1 base and J by 0 bases, with 12 bases between them. CDR3 in DNA: TGCGCCAGCAGCTTGTATCACGGGGTTAGCACAGATACGCAGTATTTT. Translating it yields CASSLYHGVSTDTQYF.